This T cell receptor (beta chain) was captured by sequencing in a study of Ad26.COV2.S vaccination and SARS-CoV-2 variants. Study information: Once, or twice with 56 days between doses, Ad26.COV2.S was given intramuscularly. The study, taken as a whole, reports: Vaccine and placebo groups showed comparable non-spike TCR breadth. The TCR-based breadth and depth measures might underestimate overall T cell responses.

The protocol was immunoSEQ multiplex PCR, while the TCRdb copy is restricted to in-frame clones and leaves out a portion. The sample consists of some 250,000 clones, roughly 90% of them appearing once. This CDR3 spans 13 amino acids. CDR1 and CDR2 (germline): KGHDR, SFDVKD. Deletions cut 9 bases from V and 7 bases from J, with 18 bases between. As concerns this clone: What it binds is unknown.

The sample's treatment: around 19 received Ad26.COV2.S at low or high dose, single or two shots; a few received placebo; per-sample allocation not given. After the first vaccine or placebo injection, samples were drawn on day 63. It was an adult aged 18-55 years in Boston who was the donor. The sample here was peripheral blood, taken in a trial of Ad26.COV2.S vaccine versus placebo. The sequence derives from a person aged 18 to 59 who received the Ad26.COV2.S COVID-19 vaccine or a placebo. V usage is TRBV24-1 and J usage is TRBJ2-7; perhaps TRBD2 as D (6 bases). CDR3 loop: CATSTTGAGEQYF. CDR3 nucleotide sequence: TGTGCCACCTCCACCACGGGAGCTGGGGAGCAGTACTTC.